These 7 T cell receptor beta chains share one sample of origin, sequenced in a study of blood T cell repertoires in COVID-19. Sequencing was performed with immunoSEQ multiplex PCR; in TCRdb, only in-frame clones are kept and a portion is missing. The data hold fewer than 200,000 clones, with around 73% observed a single time. The sample was PBMCs or T cells enriched from blood (not recorded which). The origin of the receptors is a woman between 45 and 65 years old who had recovered from COVID-19.

This chain joins TRBV5-5 and TRBJ2-1; D unresolved. The CDR3 extends over 12 amino acids. Germline CDR1 and CDR2: SGHKS and YYEKEE (reference sequence). Trimming took 5 bases from V and 4 from J, leaving 7 bases between them. The CDR3 nucleotides are TGTGCCAGCAGTTTACAGTACAATGAGCAGTTCTTC. Protein product: CASSLQYNEQFF.

This clone was found once. The chain joins TRBV28 to TRBJ2-3; 12 bases agree with TRBD2. The V segment lost 6 bases and the J segment 10 bases; nucleotides outside the gene matches: 11. CDR1 MDHEN and CDR2 SYDVKM come from the germline V gene. CDR3 length: 15 residues. This CDR3 reads CASSQRLAGVSPQYF. The DNA for the CDR3 is TGTGCCAGCAGCCAGCGACTAGCGGGGGTGAGTCCGCAGTATTTT.

This chain connects TRBV20-1 to TRBJ2-7; D unclear. Trimming took off 1 base at V and 5 bases at J, with 6 bases between the two ends. The CDR3 consists of 11 residues. Germline V gene data show CDR1 as DFQATT and CDR2 as SNEGSKA (reference sequence). CDR3 sequence reads: CSARVRDEQYF. As DNA, the CDR3 is TGCAGTGCTAGAGTACGAGACGAGCAGTACTTC.

The V gene is TRBV5-5, the J gene TRBJ2-7; D is perhaps TRBD2 (6 bases). The CDR3 has 15 amino acids. The germline V gene has CDR1 SGHKS and CDR2 YYEKEE (reference sequence). V was clipped by 0 bases and J by 1 base, with 11 bases between them. CDR3: CASSLAGTPSYEQYF. CDR3 in DNA: TGTGCCAGCAGCTTGGCGGGGACTCCATCCTACGAGCAGTACTTC.

The chain's CDR3 is CASSKRSRAMNTEAFF. The CDR3 DNA reads as TGTGCCAGCAGTAAACGTTCCAGGGCGATGAACACTGAAGCTTTCTTT. The chain recombines TRBV6-2 or TRBV6-3 with TRBJ1-1; a possible D gene is TRBD1 (5 bases). The ends were cut back, 5 bases at V and 0 bases at J, with 16 bases in the middle. CDR3 size: 16 residues. Per the germline V gene, CDR1 is MNHEY and CDR2 is SVGEGT.

The rearrangement uses TRBV7-9 and TRBJ2-3, with TRBD1 matching over 7 bases. The V gene's germline CDR1 is SEHNR and CDR2 FQNEAQ (reference sequence). J lost 6 bases, V lost 1 base, and 4 bases had no gene match. CDR3 size: 14 residues. The CDR3 DNA sequence: TGTGCCAGCAGCTTAGGGGACAGTCTTGATACGCAGTATTTT. Translation gives CASSLGDSLDTQYF.

This chain links TRBV28 with TRBJ1-1; D gene uncertain. Germline lookup yields CDR1 MDHEN and CDR2 SYDVKM. V was shortened by 2 bases and J by 1 base, with 8 bases between the two germline ends. This CDR3 has 14 amino acids. The CDR3 coding sequence is TGTGCCAGCAGTTTACCCACGGGGAACACTGAAGCTTTCTTT. Protein: CASSLPTGNTEAFF.